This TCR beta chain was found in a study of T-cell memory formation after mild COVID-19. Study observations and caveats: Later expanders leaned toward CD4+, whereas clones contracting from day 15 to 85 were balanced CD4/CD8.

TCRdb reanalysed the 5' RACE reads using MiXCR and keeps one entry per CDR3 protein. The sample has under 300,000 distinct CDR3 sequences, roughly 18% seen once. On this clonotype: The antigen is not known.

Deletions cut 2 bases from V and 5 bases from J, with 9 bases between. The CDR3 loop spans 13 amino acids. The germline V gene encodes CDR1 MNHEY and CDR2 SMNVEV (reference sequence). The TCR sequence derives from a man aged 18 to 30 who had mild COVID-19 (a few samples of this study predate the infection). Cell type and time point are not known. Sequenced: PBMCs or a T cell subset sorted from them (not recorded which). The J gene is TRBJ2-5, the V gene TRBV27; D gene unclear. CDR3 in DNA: TGTGCCAGCAGTTTAGCAATGGGTGAGACCCAGTACTTC. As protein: CASSLAMGETQYF.